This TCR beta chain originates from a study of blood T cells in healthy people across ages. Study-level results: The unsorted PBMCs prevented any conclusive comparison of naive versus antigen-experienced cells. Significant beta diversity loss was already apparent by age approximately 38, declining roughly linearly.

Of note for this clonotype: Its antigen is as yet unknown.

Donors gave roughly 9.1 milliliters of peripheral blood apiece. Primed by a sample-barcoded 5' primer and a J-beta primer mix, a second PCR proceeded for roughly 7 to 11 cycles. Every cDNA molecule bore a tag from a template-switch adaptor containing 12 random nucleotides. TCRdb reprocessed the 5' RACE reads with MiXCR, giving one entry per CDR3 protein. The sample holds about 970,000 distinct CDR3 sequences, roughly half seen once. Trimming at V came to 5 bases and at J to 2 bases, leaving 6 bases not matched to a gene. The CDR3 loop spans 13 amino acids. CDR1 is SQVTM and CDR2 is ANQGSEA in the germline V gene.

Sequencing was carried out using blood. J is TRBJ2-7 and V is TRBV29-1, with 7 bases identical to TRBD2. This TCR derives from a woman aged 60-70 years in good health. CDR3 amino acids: CSVKGLGAYEQYF. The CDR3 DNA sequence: TGCAGCGTTAAAGGACTAGGAGCCTACGAGCAGTACTTC.